This TCR beta chain was documented in a study of cytomegalovirus exposure and HLA in healthy donors (dated by TCRdb to the late 2010s). A note on the overall study: An earlier analysis of under 600 of the donors reported 276 Gb of sequence data and roughly 100 million unique TCR beta sequences from about 180 million T cells. Around 320 gigabases of sequencing data and roughly 90 million unique TCR sequences were included in an early release covering about 620 HLA-typed donors. Among the roughly 430 genotyped donors, roughly 80% belonged to the genetic ancestry cluster associated with self-reported Caucasian donors. The aim of the study was to test whether cataloging public T cell receptors could identify signatures of past pathogen exposure. Using immunosequencing, the study profiled T cell repertoires from 500 to 800 subjects and related those repertoires to cytomegalovirus serostatus. Along with the approximately 700-subject first cohort, a separate validation cohort of over 90 different subjects was used. The study combined high-throughput TCR immunosequencing, statistical association of individual TCRs with disease status, and machine learning to predict cytomegalovirus infection status. To study patterns of TCR occurrence, a later analysis re-analyzed previously published TCR beta repertoires from under 750 donors and added high-resolution HLA genotyping. Rather than drawing on any new phenotypic data, the later analysis identified candidate immune exposures from TCR beta sequences and the way those sequences occurred across donors. In an earlier analysis of about 590 of the donors, high-throughput TCR beta sequencing was used to judge whether each TCR beta V gene segment behaved as functional or pseudogenic. Donor age, sex, ethnicity and CMV serostatus were collected together with the repertoire data. Genome-wide SNP genotypes for about 65% of the 666 donors were used in a later genetic analysis, which treated that subset as a discovery cohort. All discovery cohort repertoires had been generated using a single sequencing platform. Class I and class II HLA loci were covered by the typing at four-digit resolution. Typing coverage varied by locus: roughly 620-630 donors for A, B, C, DRB1 and DQB1; under 550 for DQA1; about 570 for DPA1; approximately 450 for DPB1. Because of strong linkage in the cohort, roughly five DR-DQ haplotypes were treated as single units for association and clustering. Among some 400 genotyped donors of the cohort, an average of roughly 230,000 unique TCR beta nucleotide sequences was sequenced per donor, of which about 18% were non-productive.

On this clone itself: Its target antigen remains unknown. One base away there is no much larger clone; base qualities are not given.

The library was prepared using the immunoSEQ multiplex PCR assay. For the multiplex PCR, a mixture combining 60 forward primers for TCR Vbeta segments and 13 reverse primers for TCR Jbeta segments was used. Amplification of the CDR3 region of rearranged TCR beta genes was performed with a multiplex PCR assay on genomic DNA. The amplified TCR beta libraries were sequenced on the Illumina HiSeq System as 87-base-pair reads. Turning to the authors' computational methods: A later analysis counted 75 million to 100 million unique TCR beta chains across the 550 to 750 repertoires, and around 12 million of these chains were shared by at least two donors. Raw reads were error-corrected and collapsed into unique sequences by a nearest-neighbor algorithm in which closely related sequences were merged to remove PCR and sequencing errors. Alignment of CDR3 sequences to IMGT reference sequences was used to assign V, D and J gene segments. For a sequence to be retained, at least a six-nucleotide match to both a V gene segment and a J gene segment was required. Rearrangements were called productive when the CDR3 lacked stop codons and stayed in frame with V and J; all others were non-productive. Following IMGT convention, CDR3 was defined as the stretch from the second conserved V-encoded cysteine to the conserved J-encoded phenylalanine. Sequences without an unambiguous match to a single V gene segment were excluded from the earlier analysis of almost 600 of the donors. In an earlier analysis of some 590 of the donors, a V segment was called functional when productive rearrangements were above 56.7%, and segregating when the standard deviation between donors exceeded 5%. A statistical classification framework was built for diagnosing cytomegalovirus status from the catalog of TCR beta chain sequences. In a later analysis, TCR nucleotide sequences were compared against IMGT/GENE-DB human TR gene sequences so that V and J genes could be assigned. The TCRdist pipeline was used in a later analysis to assign CDR3 sequences and most-parsimonious VDJ recombination scenarios. A later analysis defined each TCR beta chain by its CDR3 amino acid sequence plus V-gene family, and excluded reads lacking a unique V-gene family. In a later analysis, some 600 highly shared, low-generation-probability nucleotide sequences were removed to address suspected cross-contamination and a sequencing artifact. In a later analysis, a clonal expansion index was calculated for each public chain from normalized within-repertoire ranks of inferred template counts. In a later analysis, generation probabilities were computed using a VDJ recombination model fitted to out-of-frame rearrangements, and the results were checked against IGoR. A later analysis scored TCR-TCR, TCR-HLA and TCR-CMV co-occurrence with hypergeometric tests, applying a repertoire-size bias correction to TCR pairs. In a later analysis, false discovery rates were estimated by permuting HLA or CMV assignments 20 times. A later analysis grouped co-occurring TCRs with DBSCAN, adding TCRdist sequence similarity when clustering within HLA-allele-positive subsets. Co-occurrence clustering excluded repertoires with fewer than 30,000 or more than 120,000 public chains, plus five with anomalous nucleotide sharing. Here the immuneACCESS table is served through TCRdb, limited to in-frame sequences with V and J called. Missing clones are a known gap in these copies; in checked studies unresolved V genes cover under half, and the rest lacks a known reason. D and trimming were read from the DNA, whereas the V and J calls and clone size are those reported in that table. In all, the sample holds 110,000 to 150,000 clones, and approximately 73% of those were seen once. Of the sample, around an eighth is held by the ten largest clones.

What the research found in general, with its limitations: When HLA alleles, especially DR and DQ, strongly co-occurred, attributing TCR associations to individual alleles was difficult. According to a later genetic analysis, donors in an Asian-associated ancestry cluster had fewer N-insertions in productive TCRs than the approximately 650-donor mean. According to the authors, the approach could potentially be generalized to other disease states and immunological phenotypes. Some IMGT-functional V segments, including TRBV6-2 and TRBV6-3, could not be distinguished by the 87-base-pair reads and were therefore excluded. Correlated functional status among segregating V segments might reflect linkage disequilibrium, but an unknown experimental factor could not be ruled out. The classifier was reported to diagnose cytomegalovirus status with high specificity and sensitivity in both the original cohort and the validation cohort. For the cohort, immune exposure information was limited to CMV serostatus. In a later analysis, most CMV-associated TCR beta chains were found to appear HLA-restricted, with HLA associations seemingly driven largely by CMV exposure. In a later analysis, HLA-associated TCR beta chains were found to be more clonally expanded and to have lower generation probabilities than equally common non-associated chains. In the study, some 160 TCR beta chains were listed as associated with cytomegalovirus. Because counts were too low, some 17 rarely observed V segments, including chromosome 9 orphons, were excluded from the earlier analysis of 587 of the donors. The cohort was sequenced for TCR beta chains only, and without alpha or paired-chain data the features that could be detected were limited. A group of highly shared sequence variants was considered likely to be a technical artifact of the sequencing pipeline. At a false discovery rate of 0.05, a later analysis linked roughly 17,000 TCR beta sequences to specific HLA alleles. Several of the top co-occurrence clusters appeared to be linked to parvovirus B19, influenza, CMV and Epstein-Barr virus, according to a later analysis. A later genetic analysis associated a missense DCLRE1C variant with V-gene and J-gene trimming of TCR beta chains, and an independent cohort replicated the association. An earlier analysis of 450 to 750 of the donors showed that most TCR beta V segments appeared in productive rearrangements either about 87% or about 30% of the time, which broadly matched IMGT annotations. In vitro tests confirmed that a few of the cytomegalovirus-associated TCR beta chains recognize cytomegalovirus antigens. Presence/absence analyses assumed roughly uniform sequencing depth across donors, an assumption that may not hold. Because HLA typing was unavailable for some donors at each locus, only the typed subset was used in association tests. While some public TCRs were present in many individuals, most TCR sequences turned up only very rarely across donors. In a later analysis, TCR association rates were found to vary across HLA loci, with the most associated TCRs seen for DRB1 alleles and the fewest for HLA-C alleles. A further reported finding was that TCR beta sequences accurately predicted the HLA-A and HLA-B alleles for most subjects in the first cohort.

The trim is 2 bases for V and 4 bases for J, with a gap of 15 bases between the germline ends. Via the germline V gene, CDR1 is MNHGY and CDR2 SAAAGT. The CDR3 measures 16 amino acids from cysteine to phenylalanine. The kept DNA is CDR3 alone, 48 bases in frame from the first base. The cohort comprised some 680 healthy bone marrow donors. Cohort members were all nominally healthy when sampled, although unrecorded immune exposures were likely present. Of the 670 or so cohort members, roughly 300 had positive CMV serostatus and about 360 had negative CMV serostatus, and CMV serostatus was not recorded for the donor. A peripheral blood sample was provided by each donor, and peripheral blood mononuclear cells were used for TCR beta sequencing. Genomic DNA extraction from the blood cell samples was performed with the Qiagen DNeasy Blood Extraction Kit.

The sequence came from a human donor in good health. This chain is built from TRBV6-8 and TRBJ1-3, and possibly TRBD1, on 6 matching bases. The sample consisted of PBMCs. The CDR3 loop reads CASSYPQGLAGNTIYF. The nucleotide sequence is TGTGCCAGCAGTTACCCTCAGGGGCTAGCCGGAAACACCATATATTTT.